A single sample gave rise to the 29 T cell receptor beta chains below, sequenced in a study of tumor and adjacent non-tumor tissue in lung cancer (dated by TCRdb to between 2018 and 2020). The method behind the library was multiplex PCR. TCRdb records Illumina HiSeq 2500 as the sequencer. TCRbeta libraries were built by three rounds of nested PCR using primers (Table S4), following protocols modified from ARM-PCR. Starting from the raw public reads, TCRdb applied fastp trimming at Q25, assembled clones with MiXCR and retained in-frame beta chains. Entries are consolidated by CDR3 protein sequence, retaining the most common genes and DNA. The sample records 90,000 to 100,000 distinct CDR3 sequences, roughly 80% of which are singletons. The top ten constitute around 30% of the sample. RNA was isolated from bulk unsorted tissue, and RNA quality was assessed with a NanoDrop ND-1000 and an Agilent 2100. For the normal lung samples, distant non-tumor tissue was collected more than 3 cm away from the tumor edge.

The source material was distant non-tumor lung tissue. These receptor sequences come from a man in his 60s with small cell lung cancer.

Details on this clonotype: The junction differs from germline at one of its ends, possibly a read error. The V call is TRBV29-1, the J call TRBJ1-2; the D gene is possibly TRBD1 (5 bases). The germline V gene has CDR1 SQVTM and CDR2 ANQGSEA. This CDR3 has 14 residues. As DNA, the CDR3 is TGCGGCGTTAATAGATGGGGGGAAGTATATGGCTACACCTTC. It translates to CGVNRWGEVYGYTF.

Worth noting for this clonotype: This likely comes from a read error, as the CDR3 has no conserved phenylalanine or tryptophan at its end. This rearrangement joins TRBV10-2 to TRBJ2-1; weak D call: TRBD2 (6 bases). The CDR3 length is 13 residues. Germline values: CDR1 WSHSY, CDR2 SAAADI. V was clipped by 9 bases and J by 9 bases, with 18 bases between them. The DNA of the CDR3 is TGCGCCAGGTGCGGGACTGGCCAGGGTGAGCAGTTCCTC. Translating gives CARCGTGQGEQFL.

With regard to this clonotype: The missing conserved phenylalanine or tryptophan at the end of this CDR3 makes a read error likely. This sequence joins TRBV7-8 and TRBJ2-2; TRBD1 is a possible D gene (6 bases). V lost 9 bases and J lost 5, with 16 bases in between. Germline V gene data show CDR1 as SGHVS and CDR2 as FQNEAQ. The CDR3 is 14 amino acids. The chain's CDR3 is CASIVRQETGELFI. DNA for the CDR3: TGTGCCAGTATCGTGCGACAGGAAACCGGGGAGCTGTTTATT.

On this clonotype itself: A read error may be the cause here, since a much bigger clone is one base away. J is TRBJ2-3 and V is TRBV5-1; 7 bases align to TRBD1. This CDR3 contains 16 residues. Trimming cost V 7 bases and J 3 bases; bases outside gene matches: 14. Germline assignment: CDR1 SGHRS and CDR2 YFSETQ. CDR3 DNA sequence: TGCGCCAGCTGCGTGGCTTCGGCAGGGGGAACAGATACGCAGTATTTT. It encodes CASCVASAGGTDTQYF.

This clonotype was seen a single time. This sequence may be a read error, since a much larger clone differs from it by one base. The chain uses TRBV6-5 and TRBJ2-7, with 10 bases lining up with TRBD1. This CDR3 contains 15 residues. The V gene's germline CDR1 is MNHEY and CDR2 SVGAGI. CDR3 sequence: CVSRPTGGYVYEQYF. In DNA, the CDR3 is TGTGTCAGCAGGCCGACAGGGGGCTATGTGTACGAGCAGTACTTC.

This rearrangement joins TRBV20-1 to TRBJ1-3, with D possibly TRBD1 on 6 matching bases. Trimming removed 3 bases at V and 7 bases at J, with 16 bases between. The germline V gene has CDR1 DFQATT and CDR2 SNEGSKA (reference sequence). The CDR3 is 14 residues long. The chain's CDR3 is CSASTTGLRNTIYF. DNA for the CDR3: TGCAGTGCTAGTACGACAGGTCTGAGGAACACCATATATTTT.

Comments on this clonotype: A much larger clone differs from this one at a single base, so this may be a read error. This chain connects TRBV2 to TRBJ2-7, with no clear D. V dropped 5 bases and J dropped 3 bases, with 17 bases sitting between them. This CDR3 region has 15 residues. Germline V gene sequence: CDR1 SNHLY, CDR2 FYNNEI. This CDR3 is CASSKGPGSGYEQYF. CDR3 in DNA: TGTGCCAGCAGTAAAGGGCCAGGATCAGGCTACGAGCAGTACTTC.

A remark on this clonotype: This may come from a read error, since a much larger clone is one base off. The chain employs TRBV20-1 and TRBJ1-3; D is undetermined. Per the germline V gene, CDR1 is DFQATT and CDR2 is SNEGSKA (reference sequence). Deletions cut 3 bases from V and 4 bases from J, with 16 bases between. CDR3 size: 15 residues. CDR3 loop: CSASPEISGGNTIYF. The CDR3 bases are TGCAGTGCTAGCCCTGAAATCAGCGGAGGAAACACCATATATTTT.

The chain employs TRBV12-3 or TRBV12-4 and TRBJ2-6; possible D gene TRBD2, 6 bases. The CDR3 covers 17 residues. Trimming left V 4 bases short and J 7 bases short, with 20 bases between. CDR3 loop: CASSSDKRDSSANVLTF. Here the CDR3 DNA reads TGTGCCAGCAGTTCCGATAAGAGGGACTCTAGTGCCAACGTCCTGACTTTC.

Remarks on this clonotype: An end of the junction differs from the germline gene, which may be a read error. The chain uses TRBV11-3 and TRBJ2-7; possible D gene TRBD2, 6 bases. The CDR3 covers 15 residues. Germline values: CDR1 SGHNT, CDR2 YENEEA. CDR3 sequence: CTSSVYHGTPYEQYF. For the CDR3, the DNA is TGTACCAGCAGCGTCTACCATGGGACTCCCTACGAACAGTACTTC. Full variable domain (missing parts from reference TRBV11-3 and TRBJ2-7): EAGVVQSPRYKIIEKKQPVAFWCNPISGHNTLYWYLQNLGQGPELLIRYENEEAVDDSQLPKDRFSAERLKGVDSTLKIQPAELGDSAVYLCTSSVYHGTPYEQYFGPGTRLTVT.

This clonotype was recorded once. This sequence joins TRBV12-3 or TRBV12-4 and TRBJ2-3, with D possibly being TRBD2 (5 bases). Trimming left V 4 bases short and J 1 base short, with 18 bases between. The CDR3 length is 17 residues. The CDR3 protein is CASSSRLEGVGTDTQYF. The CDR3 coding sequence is TGTGCCAGCAGTTCAAGGCTAGAGGGAGTAGGCACAGATACGCAGTATTTT.

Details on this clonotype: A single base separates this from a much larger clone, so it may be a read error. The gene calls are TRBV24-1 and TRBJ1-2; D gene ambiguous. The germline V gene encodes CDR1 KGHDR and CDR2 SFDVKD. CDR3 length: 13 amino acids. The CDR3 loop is CVTSDSRVGGYTF. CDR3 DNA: TGTGTCACCAGTGATTCCAGAGTGGGTGGCTACACCTTC.

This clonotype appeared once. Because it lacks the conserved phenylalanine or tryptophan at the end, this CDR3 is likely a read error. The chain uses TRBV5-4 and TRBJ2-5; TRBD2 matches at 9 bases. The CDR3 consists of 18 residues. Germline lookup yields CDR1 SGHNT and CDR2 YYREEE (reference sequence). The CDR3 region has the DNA TGTGCCAGCGGCCGAGGTGGGGGTAGCGGGAGTGGGCTAGAGACGCAGTACTAC. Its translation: CASGRGGGSGSGLETQYY.

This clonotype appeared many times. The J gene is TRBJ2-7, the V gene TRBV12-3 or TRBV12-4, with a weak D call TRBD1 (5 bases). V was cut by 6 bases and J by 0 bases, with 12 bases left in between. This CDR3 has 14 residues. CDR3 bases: TGTGCCAGCAGACCCGGACACGGCTCCTACGAGCAGTACTTC. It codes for CASRPGHGSYEQYF.

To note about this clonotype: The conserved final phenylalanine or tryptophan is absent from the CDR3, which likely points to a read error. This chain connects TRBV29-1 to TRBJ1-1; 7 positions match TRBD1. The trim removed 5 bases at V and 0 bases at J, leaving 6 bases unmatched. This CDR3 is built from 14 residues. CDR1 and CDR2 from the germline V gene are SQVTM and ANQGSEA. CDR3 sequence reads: CSVSPTGLNTEAFI. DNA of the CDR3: TGCAGCGTTAGCCCGACAGGGCTGAACACTGAAGCTTTCATT.

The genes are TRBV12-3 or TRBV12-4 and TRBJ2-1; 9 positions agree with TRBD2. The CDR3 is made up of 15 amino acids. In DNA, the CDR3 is TGTGCAAGTAGTTCTGCTAGCGGGACCTACAATGAGCAGTTCTTC. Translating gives CASSSASGTYNEQFF.

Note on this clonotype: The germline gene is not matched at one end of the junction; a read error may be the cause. In DNA, the CDR3 is TGTACCAGCAGCGGGGCTACCATGGCTTTTAATGAGCAGTTCTTC. Its translation is CTSSGATMAFNEQFF. The V call is TRBV12-3 or TRBV12-4, the J call TRBJ2-1, with 7 bases aligning to TRBD2. This CDR3 has 15 amino acids.

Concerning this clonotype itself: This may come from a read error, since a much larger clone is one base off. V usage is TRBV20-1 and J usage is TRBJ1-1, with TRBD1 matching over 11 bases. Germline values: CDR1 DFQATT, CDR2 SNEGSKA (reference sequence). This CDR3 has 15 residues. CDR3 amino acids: CSGRRTGGPWTEAFF. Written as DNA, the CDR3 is TGCAGTGGTAGACGGACAGGGGGCCCTTGGACTGAAGCTTTCTTT.

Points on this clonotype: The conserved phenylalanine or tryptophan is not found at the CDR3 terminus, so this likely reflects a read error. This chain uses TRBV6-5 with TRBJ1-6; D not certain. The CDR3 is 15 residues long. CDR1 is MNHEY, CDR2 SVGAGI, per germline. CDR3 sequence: CTSSYGLSPNSPLHL. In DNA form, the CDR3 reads TGTACCAGCAGTTACGGTTTGTCACCCAATTCACCCCTCCACTTA.

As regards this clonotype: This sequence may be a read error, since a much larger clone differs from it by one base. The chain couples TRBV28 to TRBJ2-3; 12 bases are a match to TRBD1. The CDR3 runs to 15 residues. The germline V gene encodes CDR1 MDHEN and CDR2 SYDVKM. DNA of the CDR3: TGTGTCAGCAGTCCGGGACAGGGGGCGACAGATACGCAGTATTTT. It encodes CVSSPGQGATDTQYF.

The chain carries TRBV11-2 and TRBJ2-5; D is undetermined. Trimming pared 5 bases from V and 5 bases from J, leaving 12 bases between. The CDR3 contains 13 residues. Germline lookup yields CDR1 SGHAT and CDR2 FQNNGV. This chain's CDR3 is CASSIELGETQYF. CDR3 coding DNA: TGTGCCAGCAGCATCGAGCTCGGTGAGACCCAGTACTTC.

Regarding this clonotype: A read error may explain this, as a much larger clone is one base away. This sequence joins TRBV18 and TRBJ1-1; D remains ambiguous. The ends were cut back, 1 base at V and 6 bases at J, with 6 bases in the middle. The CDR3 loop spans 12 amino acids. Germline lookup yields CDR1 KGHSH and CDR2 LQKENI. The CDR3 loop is CASSPRRAEAFF. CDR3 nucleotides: TGTGCCAGCTCACCACGAAGAGCTGAAGCTTTCTTT.

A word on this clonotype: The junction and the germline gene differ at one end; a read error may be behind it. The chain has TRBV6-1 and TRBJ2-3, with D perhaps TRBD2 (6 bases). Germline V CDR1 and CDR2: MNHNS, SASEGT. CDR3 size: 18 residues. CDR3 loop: CASSFLGAGLLGSEQQYF. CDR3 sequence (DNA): TGCGCAAGCAGCTTCCTAGGGGCGGGACTCTTGGGCTCGGAGCAGCAGTATTTT.

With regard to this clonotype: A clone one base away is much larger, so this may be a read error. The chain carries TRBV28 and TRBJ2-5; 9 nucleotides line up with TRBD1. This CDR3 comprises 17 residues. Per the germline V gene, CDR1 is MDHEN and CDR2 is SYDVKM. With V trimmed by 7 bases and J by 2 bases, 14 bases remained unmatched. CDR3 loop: CASTSWTGVRRQETQYF. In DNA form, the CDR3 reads TGTGCCAGCACTTCGTGGACAGGGGTCAGGAGGCAAGAGACCCAGTACTTC.

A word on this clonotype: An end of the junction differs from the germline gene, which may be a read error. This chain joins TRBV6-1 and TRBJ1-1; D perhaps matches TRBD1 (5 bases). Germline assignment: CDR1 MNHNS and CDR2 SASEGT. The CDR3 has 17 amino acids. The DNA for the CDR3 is TGTGTCAGCAGTGATGACCCGGATGGGGCGATGAACACTGAAGCTTTCTTT. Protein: CVSSDDPDGAMNTEAFF.

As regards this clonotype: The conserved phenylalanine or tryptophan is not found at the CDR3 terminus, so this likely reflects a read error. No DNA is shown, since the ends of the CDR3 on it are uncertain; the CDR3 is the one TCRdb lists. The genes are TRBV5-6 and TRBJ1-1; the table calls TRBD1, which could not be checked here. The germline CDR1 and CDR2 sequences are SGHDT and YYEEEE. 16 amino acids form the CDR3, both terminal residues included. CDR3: CASSLASGTANTEALY.

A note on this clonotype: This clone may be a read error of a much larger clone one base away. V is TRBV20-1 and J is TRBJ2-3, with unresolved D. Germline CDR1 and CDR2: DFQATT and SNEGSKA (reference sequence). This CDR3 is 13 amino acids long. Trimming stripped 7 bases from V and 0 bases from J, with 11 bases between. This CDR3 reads CSVGITSTDTQYF. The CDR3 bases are TGCAGTGTCGGCATTACTAGCACAGATACGCAGTATTTT.

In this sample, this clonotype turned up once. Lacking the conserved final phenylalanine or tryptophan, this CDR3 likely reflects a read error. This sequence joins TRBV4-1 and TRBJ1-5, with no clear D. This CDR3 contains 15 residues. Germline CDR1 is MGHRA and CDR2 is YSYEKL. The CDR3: CASSQETAGNQPQHL. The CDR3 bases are TGTGCCAGCAGCCAAGAGACGGCGGGCAATCAGCCCCAGCATTTA.

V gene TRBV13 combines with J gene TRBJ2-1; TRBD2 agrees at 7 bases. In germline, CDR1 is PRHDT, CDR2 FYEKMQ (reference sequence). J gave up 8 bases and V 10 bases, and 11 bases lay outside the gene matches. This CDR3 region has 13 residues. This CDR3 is CANNSGRADEQFF. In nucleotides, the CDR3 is TGTGCCAACAACTCAGGGAGGGCTGATGAGCAGTTCTTC. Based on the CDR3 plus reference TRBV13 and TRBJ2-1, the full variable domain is AAGVIQSPRHLIKEKRETATLKCYPIPRHDTVYWYQQGPGQDPQFLISFYEKMQSDKGSIPDRFSAQQFSDYHSELNMSSLELGDSALYFCANNSGRADEQFFGPGTRLTVL.